The 21 T cell receptor beta chains given below trace back to one sample, sequenced in a study of blood T cell repertoires in COVID-19. The protocol was immunoSEQ multiplex PCR, while the TCRdb copy is restricted to in-frame clones and leaves out a portion. The sample consists of over 250,000 clones, 70% to 90% of them appearing once. What was sequenced was peripheral blood. The origin of the receptors is a woman aged 50 to 60 with acute or convalescent COVID-19.

The rearrangement uses TRBV3-1 (or the pseudogene TRBV3-2) and TRBJ1-2, with 7 positions matching TRBD1. Germline V gene data show CDR1 as LGHDT and CDR2 as YNNKEL (reference sequence). Losses at the gene ends were 0 bases for V and 8 bases for J; bases not matched to a gene: 12. This CDR3 region has 16 residues. The DNA of the CDR3 is TGTGCCAGCAGCCAAGAGTGGACAGGCGCCACCGGAGGCTACACCTTC. The encoded protein is CASSQEWTGATGGYTF.

This chain connects TRBV28 to TRBJ2-7; TRBD1 matches at 11 bases. J lost 1 base, V lost 3 bases, and 8 bases had no gene match. The length of the CDR3 is 17 residues. Looked up from germline, CDR1 is MDHEN and CDR2 is SYDVKM. CDR3 amino acids: CASSFAAGQGESYEQYF. DNA of the CDR3: TGTGCCAGCAGTTTCGCCGCGGGACAGGGGGAATCCTACGAGCAGTACTTC.

This chain uses TRBV28 with TRBJ2-7; TRBD1 matches at 9 bases. CDR1 and CDR2 from the germline V gene are MDHEN and SYDVKM. V shed 4 bases and J 4 bases; nucleotides not matched to a gene: 5. The CDR3 is made up of 14 amino acids. Here the CDR3 reads CASSSTGGKYEQYF. The CDR3 DNA reads as TGTGCCAGCAGTTCTACAGGGGGCAAGTACGAGCAGTACTTC. Together with reference TRBV28 and TRBJ2-7, the CDR3 gives the full variable domain: DVKVTQSSRYLVKRTGEKVFLECVQDMDHENMFWYRQDPGLGLRLIYFSYDVKMKEKGDIPEGYSVSREKKERFSLILESASTNQTSMYLCASSSTGGKYEQYFGPGTRLTVT.

This clone was counted once. The chain recombines TRBV18 with TRBJ1-5; the D gene is possibly TRBD1 (5 bases). The CDR3 runs 16 residues. Trimming stripped 3 bases from V and 0 bases from J, with 12 bases between. Germline assignment: CDR1 KGHSH and CDR2 LQKENI. The CDR3 nucleotides read TGTGCCAGCTCACCCGCGACAGCTTATAGCAATCAGCCCCAGCATTTT. Its protein is CASSPATAYSNQPQHF.

This chain uses TRBV15 with TRBJ1-1; no reliable D call. V was trimmed by 0 bases and J by 3 bases, leaving 8 bases between them. The CDR3 is made up of 14 amino acids. Germline loops: CDR1 LNHNV, CDR2 YYDKDF (reference sequence). As DNA, the CDR3 is TGTGCCACCAGCAGAGACCACGGGGACACTGAAGCTTTCTTT. This gives the protein CATSRDHGDTEAFF. Together with reference TRBV15 and TRBJ1-1, the CDR3 gives the full variable domain: DAMVIQNPRYQVTQFGKPVTLSCSQTLNHNVMYWYQQKSSQAPKLLFHYYDKDFNNEADTPDNFQSRRPNTSFCFLDIRSPGLGDTAMYLCATSRDHGDTEAFFGQGTRLTVV.

The chain combines TRBV28 with TRBJ2-7; tentative D call: TRBD2 (6 bases). Trimming removed 8 bases at V and 1 base at J, with 12 bases between. Per germline, CDR1 MDHEN and CDR2 SYDVKM. The CDR3 loop spans 13 amino acids. The CDR3, as DNA: TGTGCCAGCGCGGCGGAGGGGTCCTACGAGCAGTACTTC. As protein: CASAAEGSYEQYF.

V is TRBV28 and J is TRBJ2-7, with unresolved D. The CDR3 covers 15 residues. Trimming left V 5 bases short and J 3 bases short, with 17 bases between. Germline assignment: CDR1 MDHEN and CDR2 SYDVKM. The CDR3 is CASSQSLSSYYEQYF. CDR3 nucleotide sequence: TGTGCCAGCAGTCAATCTCTTAGTTCCTACTACGAGCAGTACTTC.

This clone was recorded a few times. The chain links TRBV18 to TRBJ1-2; a weak D match, TRBD1 (6 bases). V gave up 1 base and J gave up 7 bases, with 13 bases separating them. Per the germline V gene, CDR1 is KGHSH and CDR2 is LQKENI. The CDR3 loop spans 14 amino acids. The CDR3 DNA sequence: TGTGCCAGCTCACCACTACAGGGTGTAGGTGGCTACACCTTC. Translated, it gives CASSPLQGVGGYTF.

The chain recombines TRBV18 with TRBJ1-2; no clear D. CDR3 length equals 16 residues. The V end lost 2 bases, the J end lost 0 bases, and 13 bases lay between the germline ends. Germline lookup yields CDR1 KGHSH and CDR2 LQKENI. The CDR3 DNA follows: TGTGCCAGCTCACCAATCTCCGGGGTTTCTAACTATGGCTACACCTTC. Amino acids: CASSPISGVSNYGYTF.

CDR3 amino acids: CASREDRGFNGYTF. Here the CDR3 DNA reads TGTGCCAGCAGAGAGGACAGGGGGTTTAATGGCTACACCTTC. The gene calls are TRBV2 and TRBJ1-2, with TRBD1 matching over 10 bases. Per germline, CDR1 SNHLY and CDR2 FYNNEI. V trimming: 6 bases; J trimming: 6 bases; junction bases outside the gene matches: 7. The CDR3 sequence is 14 residues long.

Notes on this clone: At the DNA level, this CDR3 is encoded by other sequences in the same sample as well. V usage is TRBV7-3 and J usage is TRBJ2-1; TRBD2 aligns across 14 bases. V was pared by 4 bases and J by 9 bases, with 5 bases of the junction left unmatched. The CDR3 has 15 amino acids. Germline assignment: CDR1 SGHTA and CDR2 FQGTGA. The CDR3 DNA follows: TGTGCCAGCAGCTCGGGACTAGCGGGAGTAGGTGAGCAGTTCTTC. It yields the protein CASSSGLAGVGEQFF.

This clone was detected a few times. The chain employs TRBV5-4 and TRBJ2-7; TRBD2 is a possible D gene (6 bases). Trimming took 0 bases from V and 5 from J, leaving 15 bases between them. The CDR3 runs to 15 residues. Germline V lookup: CDR1 SGHNT, CDR2 YYREEE (reference sequence). CDR3 DNA sequence: TGTGCCAGCAGCTTGGGGGCTAGCGAGGGGAACGAGCAGTACTTC. It specifies CASSLGASEGNEQYF.

The CDR3 DNA sequence: TGTGCCAGCAGCTTGACAGCGAACTCTGGGGCCAACGTCCTGACTTTC. Its protein product is CASSLTANSGANVLTF. The rearrangement links TRBV7-9 to TRBJ2-6; a weak D match, TRBD1 (5 bases). With 3 bases removed from V and 0 bases from J, the gap between germline ends came to 9 bases. The V gene's germline CDR1 is SEHNR and CDR2 FQNEAQ (reference sequence). The CDR3 consists of 16 residues.

The V and J genes are TRBV19 and TRBJ2-1; 13 bases agree with TRBD2. CDR3 size: 18 residues. J lost 2 bases, V lost 5 bases, and 9 bases had no gene match. CDR1 is LNHDA and CDR2 is SQIVND in the germline V gene (reference sequence). CDR3 loop: CASSSQTGTSGTYNEQFF. The DNA for the CDR3 is TGTGCCAGTAGTTCACAAACCGGGACTAGCGGGACCTACAATGAGCAGTTCTTC.

The J gene is TRBJ2-5, the V gene TRBV29-1, with 8 bases identical to TRBD1. V shed 6 bases, J shed 2 bases, and the junction held 2 bases outside the gene matches. The V gene's germline CDR1 is SQVTM and CDR2 ANQGSEA. The length of the CDR3 is 12 residues. CDR3 sequence: CSVGQVQETQYF. Written as DNA, the CDR3 is TGCAGCGTGGGACAGGTACAAGAGACCCAGTACTTC. Using reference TRBV29-1 and TRBJ2-5 for the parts outside the CDR3, the full variable domain is SAVISQKPSRDICQRGTSLTIQCQVDSQVTMMFWYRQQPGQSLTLIATANQGSEATYESGFVIDKFPISRPNLTFSTLTVSNMSPEDSSIYLCSVGQVQETQYFGPGTRLLVL.

The rearrangement joins TRBV20-1 to TRBJ2-7, with TRBD2 identical over 7 bases. The CDR3 totals 12 residues. Germline CDR1 and CDR2: DFQATT and SNEGSKA (reference sequence). V was clipped by 3 bases and J by 6 bases; unmatched bases: 5. CDR3 sequence reads: CSASSGEGEQYF. The CDR3 bases are TGCAGTGCTAGTTCGGGGGAGGGCGAGCAGTACTTC.

The chain is built from TRBV27 and TRBJ2-7; no firm D call. This CDR3 comprises 12 residues. CDR1 MNHEY and CDR2 SMNVEV come from the germline V gene (reference sequence). The germline V and J ends were trimmed by 4 bases and 6 bases, with 10 bases remaining between them. The DNA of the CDR3 is TGTGCCAGCAGTTATGGGTCGGGCGAGCAGTACTTC. Protein product: CASSYGSGEQYF.

This sequence joins TRBV3-1 (or the pseudogene TRBV3-2) and TRBJ2-1; 15 bases agree with TRBD2. Per germline, CDR1 LGHDT and CDR2 YNNKEL (reference sequence). Losses at the gene ends were 6 bases for V and 6 bases for J; bases not matched to a gene: 0. The CDR3 consists of 14 residues. CDR3 sequence (DNA): TGTGCCAGCAGGGGACTAGCGGGAGGCAATGAGCAGTTCTTC. Its translation is CASRGLAGGNEQFF.

This sequence joins TRBV6-6 and TRBJ1-1; 7 bases fit TRBD1. The CDR3 is 15 residues long. Germline V CDR1 and CDR2: MNHNY, SVGAGI (reference sequence). J lost 1 base, V lost 8 bases, and 10 bases had no gene match. CDR3 nucleotides: TGTGCCAGCGGACCCCACGACAGGGAGAACACTGAAGCTTTCTTT. It codes for CASGPHDRENTEAFF.

The J gene is TRBJ1-4, the V gene TRBV5-1, with TRBD1 identical over 7 bases. The CDR3 has 16 residues. Germline CDR1 reads SGHRS; CDR2 reads YFSETQ. The V gene end was trimmed by 4 bases and the J gene end by 8 bases; junction bases not matched to a gene: 14. The CDR3 here is CASSLLPGTAGEKLFF. As DNA, the CDR3 is TGCGCCAGCAGCCTACTACCCGGGACAGCCGGAGAAAAACTGTTTTTT.

This clone was seen a single time. This chain links TRBV5-1 with TRBJ1-6; 8 bases line up with TRBD1. J gave up 10 bases and V 1 base, and 4 bases lay outside the gene matches. The CDR3 is 14 amino acids. Germline V gene data show CDR1 as SGHRS and CDR2 as YFSETQ. The CDR3 DNA sequence: TGCGCCAGCAGCTTGAAGGGACAGGACTCACCCCTCCACTTT. This codes for CASSLKGQDSPLHF.